This T cell receptor beta chain originates from a study of control samples from healthy donors and cancer patients (dated by TCRdb to the early 2020s). Receptor libraries were prepared by the immunoSEQ multiplex PCR assay. The immuneACCESS repertoire file appears here via TCRdb, limited to in-frame rearrangements. These files lack a portion of the clones; in checked studies, under half of the deficit traces to unresolved V genes, and the cause of the others is not known. Here the sample has 95,000 to 150,000 clones; roughly nine tenths occur a single time. The ten largest make up around 2% of the sample. To note about this clone: This receptor's antigen is unknown. Base qualities are not provided; no much larger clone lies one nucleotide away.

CDR1 KGHSH and CDR2 LQKENI were looked up in the germline V gene. Taken from cysteine to phenylalanine, the CDR3 has 16 residues. The read is trimmed to its CDR3 DNA, 48 bases read in frame from base 1. Here V drops 3 bases and J drops 2 bases, and the junction holds 6 bases not matched to any gene. The chain links TRBV18 with TRBJ2-3; TRBD1 lines up with 9 middle nucleotides. The source is a man younger than 35 in good health. Sample: blood. The nucleotide sequence reads as follows: TGTGCCAGCTCACCGTCCCGGGACAGGGCCACAGATACGCAGTATTTT. It codes for CASSPSRDRATDTQYF.